A single T cell receptor (beta chain) is shown here with its context. No antigen is known for it. The source of the sample is a study of T cell responses to AZD1222 COVID-19 vaccine. Study details: The study pooled second doses at about 4 or about 12 weeks. Study conclusions and caveats: CD4 TCRs associated with vaccination spanned spike, dominating at 160-218 and 743-854.

Generated by immunoSEQ multiplex PCR, the TCRdb table keeps only in-frame clones and is missing some. The sample lists 70,000 to 90,000 clones, about nine tenths seen once, with around 2% in the top ten. Trimming left V 2 bases short and J 3 bases short, with 13 bases between. Germline V lookup: CDR1 SGHTA, CDR2 FQGTGA. The CDR3 is 15 amino acids. The sample in question was peripheral blood, obtained on day 0 of AZD1222 vaccination. This clonotype originated in an adult in good health. This chain links TRBV7-3 with TRBJ1-1; D uncertain. This chain's CDR3 is CASSLAGITYTEAFF. CDR3 DNA: TGTGCCAGCAGCTTAGCGGGCATCACTTACACTGAAGCTTTCTTT.